The subject of this entry is one T cell receptor (beta chain). The antigen is not known. The CD4+ fraction was divided into a CD45RA+ naive subset and a CD45RA-negative memory subset. In replicate PCRs of sorted subsets, roughly 200 ng DNA, approximately 30,000 T cell genomes, was used. In the study's own analysis: Because ImmunoSEQ provided only junction sequences with no quality scores, the filtering differed. This table comes from immunoSEQ multiplex PCR, and its TCRdb copy is limited to in-frame clones, with some not included. V, J and clone size derive from that table, while D and trimming were established from the DNA sequence. The table lists around 1.4 million clones, around 98.5% of them singletons. V shed 7 bases and J shed 6 bases, with 15 bases lying between them. Germline-derived CDR1 and CDR2 are MNHNS and SASEGT. The CDR3 is 13 residues long. These data originate in a study of shared clonotypes between healthy human individuals.

Findings and caveats of the study: For sorted subsets, rarefaction showed incomplete sequencing despite large depth.

The genes are TRBV6-1 and TRBJ1-1, with D uncertain. This TCR derives from a man aged 25 to 45 in good health. The sequenced material came from naive CD4+ T cells sorted from blood. Specified subset: CD45RA+ positively selected. CDR3 nucleotides: TGTGCCAGCACCTACGTGGCAGGTGCTGAAGCTTTCTTT. Amino acids: CASTYVAGAEAFF.